Listed here are 2 T cell receptor beta chains from one sample, sequenced in a study of blood T cell repertoires in COVID-19. Measured with immunoSEQ multiplex PCR; TCRdb has only the in-frame clones, and not every one. The sample includes about 16,000 clones, 82% of them seen just once. Specimen: peripheral blood. The receptors here all came from a man older than 75 with active COVID-19.

The V call is TRBV27, the J call TRBJ1-6; perhaps TRBD1 as D (5 bases). Trimming cost V 4 bases and J 5 bases, with 12 bases left between them. CDR3 size: 15 residues. CDR1 is MNHEY and CDR2 is SMNVEV in the germline V gene (reference sequence). CDR3 protein: CASSSRQSNNSPLHF. The CDR3 DNA is TGTGCCAGCAGTTCCAGACAGAGTAATAATTCACCCCTCCACTTT.

This chain uses TRBV28 with TRBJ1-6, with D perhaps TRBD1 (5 bases). Trimming pared 2 bases from V and 11 bases from J, leaving 13 bases between. Germline V gene data show CDR1 as MDHEN and CDR2 as SYDVKM. There are 14 residues in the CDR3. The CDR3 loop is CASSLGNQGAPLHF. The CDR3 DNA reads TGTGCCAGCAGTTTAGGGAATCAGGGTGCACCCCTCCACTTT.